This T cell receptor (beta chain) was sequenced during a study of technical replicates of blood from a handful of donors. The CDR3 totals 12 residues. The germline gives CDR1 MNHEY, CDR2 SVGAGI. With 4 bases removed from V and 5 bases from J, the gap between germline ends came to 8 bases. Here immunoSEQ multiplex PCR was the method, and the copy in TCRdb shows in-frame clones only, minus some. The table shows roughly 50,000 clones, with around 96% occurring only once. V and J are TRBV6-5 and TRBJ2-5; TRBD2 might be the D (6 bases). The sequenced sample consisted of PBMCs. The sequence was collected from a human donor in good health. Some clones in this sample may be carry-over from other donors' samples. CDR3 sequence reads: CASSSAGETQYF. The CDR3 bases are TGTGCCAGCAGTTCCGCGGGGGAGACCCAGTACTTC.